Shown below are 4 T cell receptor beta chains from a single sample sequenced in a study of CD8+ T cells in alopecia areata. Treatment described: oral pan-JAK inhibitor, 5-10 mg twice daily. Reverse transcribed after extraction, RNA yielded cDNA as the sequencing template. Measured with immunoSEQ multiplex PCR; TCRdb has only the in-frame clones, and not every one. The sample carries roughly 150,000 clones, about 56% recorded once. Specimen: CD8+ T cells sorted from blood, collected at week 4, from a patient treated with tofacitinib. The receptors here all came from a human donor with alopecia areata.

The rearrangement joins TRBV6-5 to TRBJ2-7; D might be TRBD1 (5 bases). Germline V gene lookup returns CDR1 MNHEY and CDR2 SVGAGI. The CDR3 has 13 residues. Trimming removed 2 bases from V and 6 bases from J, with 11 bases in between. The CDR3 DNA follows: TGTGCCAGCAGTTACGGCAGGGTTGGCGAGCAGTACTTC. It translates to CASSYGRVGEQYF.

The chain is built from TRBV29-1 and TRBJ2-4; D is tentatively TRBD1 or TRBD2 (5 bases each). From germline, CDR1 is SQVTM and CDR2 ANQGSEA. The CDR3 totals 12 residues. Trimming pared 1 base from V and 9 bases from J, leaving 10 bases between. The CDR3 nucleotides are TGCAGCGTTGAAGGCAGGGACCCCATTCAGTACTTC. As protein: CSVEGRDPIQYF.

The CDR3 DNA reads as TGTGCCAGCAGGCAGACAGAACAAGAGACCCAGTACTTC. This gives the protein CASRQTEQETQYF. V is TRBV2 and J is TRBJ2-5; TRBD1 might be the D (5 bases). The CDR3 covers 13 residues. The germline V gene encodes CDR1 SNHLY and CDR2 FYNNEI. Trimming removed 6 bases at V and 2 bases at J, with 10 bases between.

V gene TRBV29-1 combines with J gene TRBJ1-2, with D possibly being TRBD1 (5 bases). The CDR3 has 17 amino acids. Trimming removed 1 base at V and 0 bases at J, with 18 bases between. The germline CDR1 and CDR2 sequences are SQVTM and ANQGSEA. The CDR3 DNA reads as TGCAGCGTTGAAGGCCTCCAGGGACCGACCTCTAACTATGGCTACACCTTC. This gives the protein CSVEGLQGPTSNYGYTF.